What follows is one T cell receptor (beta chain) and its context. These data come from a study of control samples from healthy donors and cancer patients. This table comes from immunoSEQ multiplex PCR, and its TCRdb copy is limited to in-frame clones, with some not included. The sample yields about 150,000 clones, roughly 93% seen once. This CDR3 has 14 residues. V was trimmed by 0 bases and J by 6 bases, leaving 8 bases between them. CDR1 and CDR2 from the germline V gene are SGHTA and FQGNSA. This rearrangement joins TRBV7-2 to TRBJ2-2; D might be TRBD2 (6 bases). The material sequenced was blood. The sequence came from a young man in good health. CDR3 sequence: CASSLAASAGELFF. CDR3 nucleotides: TGTGCCAGCAGCTTAGCGGCTAGCGCCGGGGAGCTGTTTTTT.